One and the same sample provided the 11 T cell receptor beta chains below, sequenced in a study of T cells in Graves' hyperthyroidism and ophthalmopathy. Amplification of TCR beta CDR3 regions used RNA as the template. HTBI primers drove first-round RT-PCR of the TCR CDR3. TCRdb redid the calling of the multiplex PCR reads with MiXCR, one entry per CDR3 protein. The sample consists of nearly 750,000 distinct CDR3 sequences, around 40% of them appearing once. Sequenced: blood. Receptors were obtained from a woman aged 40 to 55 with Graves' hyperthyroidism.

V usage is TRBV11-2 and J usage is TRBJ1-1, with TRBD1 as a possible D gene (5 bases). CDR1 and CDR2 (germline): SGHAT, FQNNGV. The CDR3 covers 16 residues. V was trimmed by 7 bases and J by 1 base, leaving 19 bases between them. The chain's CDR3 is CASKPRQWRTNTEAFF. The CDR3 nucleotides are TGTGCCAGCAAACCAAGACAGTGGAGGACGAACACTGAAGCTTTCTTT.

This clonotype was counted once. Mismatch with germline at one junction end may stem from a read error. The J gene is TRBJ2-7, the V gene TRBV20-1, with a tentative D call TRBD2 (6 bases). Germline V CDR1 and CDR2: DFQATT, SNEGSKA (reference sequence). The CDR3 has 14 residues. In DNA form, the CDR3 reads TGCAGGGCTAGAGATTGGGCGGGGCTCCACGAGCAGTACTTC. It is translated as CRARDWAGLHEQYF.

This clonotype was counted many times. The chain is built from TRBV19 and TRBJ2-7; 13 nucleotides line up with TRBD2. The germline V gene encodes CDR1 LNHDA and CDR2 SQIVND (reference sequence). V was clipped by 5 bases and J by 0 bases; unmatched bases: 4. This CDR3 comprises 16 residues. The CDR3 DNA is TGTGCCAGTAGTTCTAGGACTAGCGGGAGCTCCTACGAGCAGTACTTC. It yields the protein CASSSRTSGSSYEQYF.

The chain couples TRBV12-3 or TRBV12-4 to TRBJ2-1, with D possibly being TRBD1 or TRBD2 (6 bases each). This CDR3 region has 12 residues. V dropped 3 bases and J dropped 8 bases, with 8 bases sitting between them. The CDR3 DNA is TGTGCCAGCAGTTTGAGGGGGGATGAGCAGTTCTTC. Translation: CASSLRGDEQFF.

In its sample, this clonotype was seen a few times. The DNA for the CDR3 is TGTGCCAGCAGTTACGGAACGGTGGGGGAAGCTTTCTTT. Translating gives CASSYGTVGEAFF. J is TRBJ1-1 and V is TRBV6-5; no reliable D call. Germline V gene lookup returns CDR1 MNHEY and CDR2 SVGAGI. V was pared by 2 bases and J by 8 bases, with 12 bases between. The CDR3 spans 13 residues.

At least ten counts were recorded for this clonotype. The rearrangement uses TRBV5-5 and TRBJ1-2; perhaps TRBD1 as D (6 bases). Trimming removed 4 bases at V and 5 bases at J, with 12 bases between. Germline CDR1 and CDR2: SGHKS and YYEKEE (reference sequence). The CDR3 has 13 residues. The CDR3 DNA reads TGTGCCAGCAGCCCCGGACAGACATATGGCTACACCTTC. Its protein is CASSPGQTYGYTF.

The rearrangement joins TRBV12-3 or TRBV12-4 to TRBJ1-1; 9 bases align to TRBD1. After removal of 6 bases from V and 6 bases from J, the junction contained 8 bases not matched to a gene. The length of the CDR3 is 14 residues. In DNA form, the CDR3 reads TGTGCCAGCAGCCCTCCGGGACAGGGCCCTGAAGCTTTCTTT. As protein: CASSPPGQGPEAFF.

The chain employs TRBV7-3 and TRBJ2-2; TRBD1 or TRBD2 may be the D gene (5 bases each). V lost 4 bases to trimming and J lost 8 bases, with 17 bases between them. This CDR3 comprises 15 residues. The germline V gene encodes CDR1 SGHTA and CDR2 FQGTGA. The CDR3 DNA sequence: TGTGCCAGCAGCTCAGAGGGGCTGCGGGCTGGGGAGCTGTTTTTT. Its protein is CASSSEGLRAGELFF. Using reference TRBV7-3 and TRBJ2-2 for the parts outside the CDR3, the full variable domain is GAGVSQTPSNKVTEKGKYVELRCDPISGHTALYWYRQSLGQGPEFLIYFQGTGAADDSGLPNDRFFAVRPEGSVSTLKIQRTERGDSAVYLCASSSEGLRAGELFFGEGSRLTVL.

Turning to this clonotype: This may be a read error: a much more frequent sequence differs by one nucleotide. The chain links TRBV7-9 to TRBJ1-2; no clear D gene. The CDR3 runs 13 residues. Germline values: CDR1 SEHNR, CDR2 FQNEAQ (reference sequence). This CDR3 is CASSPGHLYDYTF. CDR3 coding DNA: TGTGCCAGCAGCCCCGGGCACCTCTATGACTACACCTTC. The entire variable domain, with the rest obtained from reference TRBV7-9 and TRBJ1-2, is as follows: DTGVSQNPRHKITKRGQNVTFRCDPISEHNRLYWYRQTLGQGPEFLTYFQNEAQLEKSRLLSDRFSAERPKGSFSTLEIQRTEQGDSAMYLCASSPGHLYDYTFGSGTRLTVV.

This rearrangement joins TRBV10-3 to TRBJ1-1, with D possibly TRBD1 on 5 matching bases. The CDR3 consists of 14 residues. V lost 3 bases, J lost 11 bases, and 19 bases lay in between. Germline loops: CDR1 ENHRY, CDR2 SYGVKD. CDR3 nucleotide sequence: TGTGCCATCAGTGACTCCGGGGCCTCTCAGGTCGCTTTCTTT. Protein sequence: CAISDSGASQVAFF.

CDR3 coding DNA: TGCAGCTCCTGGACGGATGCTTACGAGCAGTACTTC. Its protein is CSSWTDAYEQYF. This chain connects TRBV29-1 to TRBJ2-7; D remains unclear. The germline CDR1 and CDR2 sequences are SQVTM and ANQGSEA. This CDR3 spans 12 amino acids. V lost 8 bases and J lost 4, with 15 bases in between.